Each of the 23 T cell receptor beta chains below was sequenced from the same sample in a study of cytomegalovirus exposure and HLA in healthy donors. This PCR relied on a set of 60 Vbeta primers and 13 Jbeta primers. Only in-frame clones appear in the TCRdb table, and some are missing; sequencing was by immunoSEQ multiplex PCR. This sample has roughly 160,000 clones; approximately 79% occur once, and the top ten carry about 2.2%. Sequencing used PBMCs. These receptors were taken from a male donor in good health and CMV-seronegative.

The chain employs TRBV4-1 and TRBJ1-2; a weak D match, TRBD1 (5 bases). Germline CDR1 reads MGHRA; CDR2 reads YSYEKL. V was clipped by 0 bases and J by 8 bases, with 28 bases between them. The CDR3 sequence is 19 residues long. DNA of the CDR3: TGCGCCAGCAGCCAAGATGGGGCAAGGCAGGTAGCCTCCTATAACGGCTACACCTTC. It specifies CASSQDGARQVASYNGYTF.

This chain connects TRBV4-3 to TRBJ1-2; D might be TRBD1 (5 bases). The germline CDR1 and CDR2 sequences are LGHNA and YSLEER. The CDR3 has 15 residues. Trimming cost V 4 bases and J 4 bases, with 16 bases left between them. The CDR3 DNA follows: TGCGCCAGCAGCCGCCTCCAGGGTGCAGCCTATGGCTACACCTTC. It specifies CASSRLQGAAYGYTF.

V usage is TRBV6-5 and J usage is TRBJ2-7; 8 bases line up with TRBD1. V trimming: 5 bases; J trimming: 1 base; junction bases outside the gene matches: 4. Per the germline V gene, CDR1 is MNHEY and CDR2 is SVGAGI. The length of the CDR3 is 14 residues. In DNA form, the CDR3 reads TGTGCCAGCAGTGAGGGGACAGGTTCCTACGAGCAGTACTTC. Translation: CASSEGTGSYEQYF.

V usage is TRBV5-1 and J usage is TRBJ1-1; D not certain. Germline CDR1 and CDR2: SGHRS and YFSETQ. The CDR3 covers 15 residues. Trimming pared 0 bases from V and 0 bases from J, leaving 9 bases between. The CDR3 DNA reads TGCGCCAGCAGCTTGGGGCAGATCATGAACACTGAAGCTTTCTTT. It specifies CASSLGQIMNTEAFF. The full variable domain, in which reference TRBV5-1 and TRBJ1-1 provide the parts outside the CDR3, is KAGVTQTPRYLIKTRGQQVTLSCSPISGHRSVSWYQQTPGQGLQFLFEYFSETQRNKGNFPGRFSGRQFSNSRSEMNVSTLELGDSALYLCASSLGQIMNTEAFFGQGTRLTVV.

A single count supports this clone. The chain combines TRBV18 with TRBJ1-1; TRBD1 might be the D (5 bases). V lost 5 bases to trimming and J lost 0 bases, with 7 bases between them. This CDR3 has 13 residues. The germline CDR1 and CDR2 sequences are KGHSH and LQKENI. The CDR3 loop is CASSATVNTEAFF. CDR3 sequence (DNA): TGTGCCAGCTCAGCGACAGTGAACACTGAAGCTTTCTTT.

The V call is TRBV19, the J call TRBJ1-5; D gene ambiguous. Germline CDR1 is LNHDA and CDR2 is SQIVND (reference sequence). Trimming removed 7 bases from V and 7 bases from J, with 11 bases in between. There are 12 residues in the CDR3. CDR3 nucleotides: TGTGCCAGTAACTCTCCCCCGCAGCCCCAGCATTTT. Protein product: CASNSPPQPQHF.

V is TRBV10-3 and J is TRBJ2-1; maybe TRBD2 (5 bases). This CDR3 contains 15 residues. The V gene lost 4 bases and the J gene lost 2 bases, with 12 bases spanning the gap. In germline, CDR1 is ENHRY, CDR2 SYGVKD. The CDR3 loop is CAISGGNVAYNEQFF. In nucleotides, the CDR3 is TGTGCCATCAGTGGAGGGAACGTCGCCTACAATGAGCAGTTCTTC.

This rearrangement joins TRBV2 to TRBJ1-6, with TRBD1 as a possible D gene (6 bases). The CDR3 is made up of 15 amino acids. Germline values: CDR1 SNHLY, CDR2 FYNNEI. V lost 4 bases and J lost 5, with 12 bases in between. As DNA, the CDR3 is TGTGCCAGCAGTGTTTCGGACAGCCATAATTCACCCCTCCACTTT. Translating gives CASSVSDSHNSPLHF.

This clone was observed a single time. The chain has TRBV6-5 and TRBJ1-4; the D gene is possibly TRBD1 (6 bases). This CDR3 has 13 residues. Germline V gene lookup returns CDR1 MNHEY and CDR2 SVGAGI. Trimming removed 5 bases from V and 4 bases from J, with 8 bases in between. CDR3 amino acids: CASSRTVNEKLFF. CDR3 DNA sequence: TGTGCCAGCAGTAGGACAGTTAATGAAAAACTGTTTTTT.

V usage is TRBV7-2 and J usage is TRBJ1-3, with 8 bases fitting TRBD1. The V gene end was trimmed by 5 bases and the J gene end by 1 base; junction bases not matched to a gene: 4. The CDR3 spans 15 residues. Looked up from germline, CDR1 is SGHTA and CDR2 is FQGNSA. CDR3 loop: CASSQDRASGNTIYF. In DNA form, the CDR3 reads TGTGCCAGCAGCCAGGACAGGGCATCTGGAAACACCATATATTTT. Filled out from reference TRBV7-2 and TRBJ1-3, the complete variable domain reads GAGVSQSPSNKVTEKGKDVELRCDPISGHTALYWYRQSLGQGLEFLIYFQGNSAPDKSGLPSDRFSAERTGGSVSTLTIQRTQQEDSAVYLCASSQDRASGNTIYFGEGSWLTVV.

The rearrangement joins TRBV6-1 to TRBJ2-2; 11 nucleotides agree with TRBD2. Germline lookup yields CDR1 MNHNS and CDR2 SASEGT. The CDR3 is 17 amino acids. The ends lost 3 bases at V and 5 bases at J; junction bases unmatched: 8. The CDR3 is CASSDYRSSGGTGELFF. Here the CDR3 DNA reads TGTGCCAGCAGTGATTATCGTTCTAGCGGGGGGACCGGGGAGCTGTTTTTT.

A few counts support this clone. This rearrangement joins TRBV14 to TRBJ1-1; 7 bases match TRBD1. The CDR3 runs 16 residues. CDR1 and CDR2 (germline): SGHDN, FVKESK. V gave up 0 bases and J gave up 1 base; unmatched junction bases: 5. In DNA form, the CDR3 reads TGTGCCAGCAGCCAAGATCTTGGGACAGCGAACACTGAAGCTTTCTTT. Amino acid sequence: CASSQDLGTANTEAFF.

The J gene is TRBJ2-7, the V gene TRBV5-1, with D tentatively TRBD2 (6 bases). CDR1 is SGHRS and CDR2 is YFSETQ in the germline V gene. There are 13 residues in the CDR3. The V and J ends lost 3 bases and 6 bases respectively, with 13 bases between them. The CDR3 nucleotides are TGCGCCAGCAGCTCTGGGGCGGGACGCGAGCAGTACTTC. Its protein product is CASSSGAGREQYF.

V is TRBV11-2 and J is TRBJ1-2; weak D call: TRBD1 (5 bases). This CDR3 is 15 amino acids long. Trimming stripped 6 bases from V and 2 bases from J, with 16 bases between. Germline CDR1 and CDR2: SGHAT and FQNNGV. The CDR3 DNA is TGTGCCAGCAGTCATTTAAGGACAAGCAACTATGGCTACACCTTC. Its translation is CASSHLRTSNYGYTF. Using reference TRBV11-2 and TRBJ1-2 for the parts outside the CDR3, the full variable domain is EAGVAQSPRYKIIEKRQSVAFWCNPISGHATLYWYQQILGQGPKLLIQFQNNGVVDDSQLPKDRFSAERLKGVDSTLKIQPAKLEDSAVYLCASSHLRTSNYGYTFGSGTRLTVV.

The V and J genes are TRBV7-6 and TRBJ2-7; 10 positions match TRBD1. V trimming: 5 bases; J trimming: 4 bases; junction bases outside the gene matches: 20. There are 19 residues in the CDR3. Germline lookup yields CDR1 SGHVS and CDR2 FNYEAQ. The CDR3 reads CASSPTGTGAGGALYEQYF. CDR3 coding DNA: TGTGCCAGCAGCCCAACCGGGACAGGGGCAGGAGGGGCCCTTTACGAGCAGTACTTC.

On this clone itself: One junction end does not reproduce the germline sequence, and a read error may be involved. Other DNA variants within this sample encode the same CDR3. This chain uses TRBV6-1 with TRBJ1-2; D is ambiguous. CDR3 length: 12 residues. Germline assignment: CDR1 MNHNS and CDR2 SASEGT. CDR3 loop: CASSAERRNLHF. CDR3 coding DNA: TGCGCCAGCAGTGCCGAACGGAGGAACCTACACTTC.

The chain couples TRBV10-3 to TRBJ1-6; TRBD1 agrees at 9 bases. The CDR3 is 15 residues long. Germline V gene data show CDR1 as ENHRY and CDR2 as SYGVKD. J was trimmed by 5 bases and V by 4 bases; bases with no gene match: 3. CDR3 protein: CAISGRTGDNSPLHF. The CDR3 DNA follows: TGTGCCATCAGTGGTAGGACAGGGGATAATTCACCCCTCCACTTT.

The chain has TRBV10-3 and TRBJ1-3, with TRBD1 identical over 8 bases. The germline V gene encodes CDR1 ENHRY and CDR2 SYGVKD. This CDR3 contains 15 residues. Trimming cost V 4 bases and J 3 bases; bases outside gene matches: 5. The CDR3, as DNA: TGTGCCATCAGTGGGACAGGGACGGATGGAAACACCATATATTTT. Translated, it gives CAISGTGTDGNTIYF.

The V and J genes are TRBV5-6 and TRBJ1-6, with TRBD1 as a possible D gene (5 bases). V lost 5 bases and J lost 10, with 13 bases in between. The V gene's germline CDR1 is SGHDT and CDR2 YYEEEE. CDR3 size: 13 residues. CDR3 nucleotide sequence: TGTGCCAGCAGGATCTTGGAGGGGTCACCCCTCCACTTT. Amino acids: CASRILEGSPLHF.

The chain joins TRBV5-1 to TRBJ2-5, with D perhaps TRBD1 (6 bases). Germline CDR1 SGHRS, CDR2 YFSETQ. This CDR3 comprises 14 residues. Trimming pared 0 bases from V and 3 bases from J, leaving 9 bases between. The CDR3 DNA follows: TGCGCCAGCAGCTTGGACAGGGTGGAAGAGACCCAGTACTTC. Protein: CASSLDRVEETQYF.

The CDR3: CASSLEEGPYNEQFF. Here the CDR3 DNA reads TGTGCCAGCAGCTTGGAGGAGGGCCCCTACAATGAGCAGTTCTTC. This chain links TRBV5-4 with TRBJ2-1, with D tentatively TRBD2 (6 bases). Germline V gene data show CDR1 as SGHNT and CDR2 as YYREEE (reference sequence). The CDR3 sequence is 15 residues long. V was clipped by 0 bases and J by 2 bases, with 9 bases between them.

The V and J genes are TRBV19 and TRBJ2-5; D is perhaps TRBD1 (5 bases). The CDR3 has 15 residues. V lost 4 bases and J 5 bases, leaving 17 bases between the germline ends. Germline V gives CDR1 LNHDA, CDR2 SQIVND (reference sequence). DNA for the CDR3: TGTGCCAGTAGTACCCTGGACCCAGGGTCGGAGACCCAGTACTTC. The encoded protein is CASSTLDPGSETQYF.

The chain uses TRBV7-8 and TRBJ1-2, with D possibly being TRBD1 (5 bases). CDR3 length: 15 residues. V was cut by 5 bases and J by 4 bases, with 17 bases left in between. Germline loops: CDR1 SGHVS, CDR2 FQNEAQ. CDR3 nucleotides: TGTGCCAGCAGCCGAGTCGGGGGGGATAGCTATGGCTACACCTTC. Translating it yields CASSRVGGDSYGYTF.